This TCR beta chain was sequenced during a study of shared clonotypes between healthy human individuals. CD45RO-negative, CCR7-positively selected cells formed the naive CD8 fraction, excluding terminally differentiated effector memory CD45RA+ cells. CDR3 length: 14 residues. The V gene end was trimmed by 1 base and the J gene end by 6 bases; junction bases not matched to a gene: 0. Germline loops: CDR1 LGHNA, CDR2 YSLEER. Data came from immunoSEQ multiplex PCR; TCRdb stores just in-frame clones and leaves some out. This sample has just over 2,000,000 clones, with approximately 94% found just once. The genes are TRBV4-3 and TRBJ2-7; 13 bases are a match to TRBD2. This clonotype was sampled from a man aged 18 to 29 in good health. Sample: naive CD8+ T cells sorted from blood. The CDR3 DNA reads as TGCGCCAGCAGCCAAGGGACTAGCGGGAGCGAGCAGTACTTC. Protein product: CASSQGTSGSEQYF.